The source of this T cell receptor beta chain is a study of CXCR3-negative and CXCR3-positive naive CD8 T cells. The TRB libraries of cDNA were built by UMI-labeled 5' RACE. TCRdb re-called the 5' RACE reads and gives one entry per CDR3 protein, without DNA. The data include 90,000 to 150,000 distinct CDR3 sequences; the top ten clones carry less than 0.4%. With respect to this clonotype: Its antigen is unknown.

The CDR3 covers 12 residues. Germline V lookup: CDR1 SSHAT, CDR2 FNYEAQ (reference sequence). General observations from the study: Comparison of naive cells showed more hydrophobic TRB CDR3s in CXCR3-positive than in CXCR3-negative naive cells.

The V call is TRBV7-7, the J call TRBJ2-1. The source material was naive CXCR3+ CD8+ T cells from blood. Subset specified: CD45RO-CCR7+CD27+CD95- naive CD8+ T cells expressing CXCR3 (TNR3+). The sequence was obtained from a human donor in good health. Some clones in this sample may be carry-over from other donors' samples. The CDR3 sequence: CASSLGFSEQFF.